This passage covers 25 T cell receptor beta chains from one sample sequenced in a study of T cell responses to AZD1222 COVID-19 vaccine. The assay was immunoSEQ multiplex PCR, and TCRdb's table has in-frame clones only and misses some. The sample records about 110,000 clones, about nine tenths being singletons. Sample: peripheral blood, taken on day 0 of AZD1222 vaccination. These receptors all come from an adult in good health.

CDR3 sequence: CAISDSASGNLYEQYF. In nucleotides, the CDR3 is TGTGCCATCAGTGACTCCGCTAGCGGGAATCTTTACGAGCAGTACTTC. This sequence joins TRBV10-3 and TRBJ2-7; 9 bases map to TRBD2. Germline assignment: CDR1 ENHRY and CDR2 SYGVKD. The CDR3 sequence is 16 residues long. J was trimmed by 4 bases and V by 3 bases; bases with no gene match: 10.

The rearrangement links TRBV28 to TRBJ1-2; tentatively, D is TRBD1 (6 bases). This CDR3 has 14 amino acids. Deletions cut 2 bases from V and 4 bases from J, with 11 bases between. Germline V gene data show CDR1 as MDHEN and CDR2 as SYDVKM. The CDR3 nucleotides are TGTGCCAGCAGTTTAGCAGGGGCGGCCTATGGCTACACCTTC. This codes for CASSLAGAAYGYTF.

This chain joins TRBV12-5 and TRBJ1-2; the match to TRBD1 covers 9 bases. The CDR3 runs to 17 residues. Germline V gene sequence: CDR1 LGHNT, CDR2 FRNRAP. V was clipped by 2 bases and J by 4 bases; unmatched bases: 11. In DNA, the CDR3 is TGTGCTAGTGGTTTGACCTCGGGACAGGGCTTCTTCTATGGCTACACCTTC. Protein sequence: CASGLTSGQGFFYGYTF.

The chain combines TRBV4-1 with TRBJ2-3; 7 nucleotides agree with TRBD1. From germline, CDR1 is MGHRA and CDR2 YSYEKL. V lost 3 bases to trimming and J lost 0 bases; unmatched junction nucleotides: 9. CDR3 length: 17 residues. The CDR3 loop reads CASSQVGQTPSTDTQYF. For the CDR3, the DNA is TGCGCCAGCAGCCAGGTGGGACAGACTCCTAGCACAGATACGCAGTATTTT.

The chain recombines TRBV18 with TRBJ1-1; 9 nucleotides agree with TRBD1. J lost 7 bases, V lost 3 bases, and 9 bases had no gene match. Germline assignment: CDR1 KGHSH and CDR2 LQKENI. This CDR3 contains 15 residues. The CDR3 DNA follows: TGTGCCAGCTCACCGCTTACAGGACAGGGGAATGAAGCTTTCTTT. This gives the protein CASSPLTGQGNEAFF.

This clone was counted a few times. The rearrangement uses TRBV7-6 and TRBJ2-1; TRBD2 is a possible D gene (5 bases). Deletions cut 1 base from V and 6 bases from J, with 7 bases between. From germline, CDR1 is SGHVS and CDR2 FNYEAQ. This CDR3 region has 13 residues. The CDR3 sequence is CASSLGLANEQFF. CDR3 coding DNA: TGTGCCAGCAGCTTAGGGCTAGCCAATGAGCAGTTCTTC.

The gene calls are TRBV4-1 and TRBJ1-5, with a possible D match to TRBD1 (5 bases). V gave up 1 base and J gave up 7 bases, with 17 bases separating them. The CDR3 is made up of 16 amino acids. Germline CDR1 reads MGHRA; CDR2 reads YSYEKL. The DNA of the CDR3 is TGCGCCAGCAGCCAAGGAGGGGCACCTAGGGGACAGCCCCAGCATTTT. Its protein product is CASSQGGAPRGQPQHF.

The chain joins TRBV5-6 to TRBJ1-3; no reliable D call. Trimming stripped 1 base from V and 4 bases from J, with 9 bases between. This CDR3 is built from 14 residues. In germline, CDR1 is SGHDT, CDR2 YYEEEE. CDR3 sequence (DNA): TGTGCCAGCAGCTTGTCCAACGCGGGAAACACCATATATTTT. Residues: CASSLSNAGNTIYF.

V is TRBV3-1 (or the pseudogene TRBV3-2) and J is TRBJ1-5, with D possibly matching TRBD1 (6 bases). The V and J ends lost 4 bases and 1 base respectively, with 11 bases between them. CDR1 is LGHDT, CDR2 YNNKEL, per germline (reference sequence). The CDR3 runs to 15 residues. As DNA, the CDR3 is TGTGCCAGCAGCCCTTACCAGGGGAGCAATCAGCCCCAGCATTTT. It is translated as CASSPYQGSNQPQHF.

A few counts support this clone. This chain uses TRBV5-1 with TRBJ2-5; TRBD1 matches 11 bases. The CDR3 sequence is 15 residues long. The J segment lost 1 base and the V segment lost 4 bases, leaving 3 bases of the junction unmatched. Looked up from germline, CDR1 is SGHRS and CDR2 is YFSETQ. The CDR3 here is CASSLGTGGQETQYF. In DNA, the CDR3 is TGCGCCAGCAGCCTCGGGACAGGGGGCCAAGAGACCCAGTACTTC.

The CDR3 region is CATSRYNEQFF. The CDR3 bases are TGTGCCACCAGCAGATACAATGAGCAGTTCTTC. J is TRBJ2-1 and V is TRBV15; D is undetermined. V was trimmed by 2 bases and J by 4 bases, leaving 0 bases between them. In germline, CDR1 is LNHNV, CDR2 YYDKDF (reference sequence). The length of the CDR3 is 11 residues. Looking up the rest from reference TRBV15 and TRBJ2-1 gives the full variable domain: DAMVIQNPRYQVTQFGKPVTLSCSQTLNHNVMYWYQQKSSQAPKLLFHYYDKDFNNEADTPDNFQSRRPNTSFCFLDIRSPGLGDTAMYLCATSRYNEQFFGPGTRLTVL.

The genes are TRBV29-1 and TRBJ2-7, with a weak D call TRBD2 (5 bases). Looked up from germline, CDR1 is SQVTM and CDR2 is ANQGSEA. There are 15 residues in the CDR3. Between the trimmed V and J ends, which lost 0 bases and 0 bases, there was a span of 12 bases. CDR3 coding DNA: TGCAGCGTTGAAGATCGCACGGGAATCTCCTACGAGCAGTACTTC. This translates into CSVEDRTGISYEQYF.

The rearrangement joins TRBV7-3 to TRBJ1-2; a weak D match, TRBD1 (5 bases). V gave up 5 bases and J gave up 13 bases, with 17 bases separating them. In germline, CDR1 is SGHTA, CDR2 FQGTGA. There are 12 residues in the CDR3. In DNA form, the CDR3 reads TGTGCCAGCAGCCTGGGGTGGGCAGGGCCCACCTTC. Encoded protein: CASSLGWAGPTF.

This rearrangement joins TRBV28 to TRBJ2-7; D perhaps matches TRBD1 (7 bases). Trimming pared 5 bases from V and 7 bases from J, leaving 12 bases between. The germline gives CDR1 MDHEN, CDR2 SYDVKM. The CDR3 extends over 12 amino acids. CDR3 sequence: CASSSRGEEQYF. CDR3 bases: TGTGCCAGCAGTAGCAGGGGGGAGGAGCAGTACTTC.

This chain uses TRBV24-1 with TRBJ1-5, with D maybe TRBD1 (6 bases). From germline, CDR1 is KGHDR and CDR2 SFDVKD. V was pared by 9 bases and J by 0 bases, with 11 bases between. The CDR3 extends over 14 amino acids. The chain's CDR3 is CATSGHDSNQPQHF. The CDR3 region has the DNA TGTGCCACCTCGGGACACGATAGCAATCAGCCCCAGCATTTT.

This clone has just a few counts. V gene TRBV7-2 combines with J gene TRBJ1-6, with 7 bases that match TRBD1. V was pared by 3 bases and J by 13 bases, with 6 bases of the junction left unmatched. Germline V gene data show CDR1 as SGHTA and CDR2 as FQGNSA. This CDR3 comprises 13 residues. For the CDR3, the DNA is TGTGCCAGCAGCTTTAACCGACAGGGCCCCCTCCACTTT. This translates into CASSFNRQGPLHF.

Here the CDR3 DNA reads TGCGCCAGCAGCTTGGCGGGGGGTAGCACAGATACGCAGTATTTT. It encodes CASSLAGGSTDTQYF. The chain combines TRBV5-1 with TRBJ2-3; TRBD2 agrees at 7 bases. The V gene end was trimmed by 0 bases and the J gene end by 0 bases; junction bases not matched to a gene: 1. The CDR3 extends over 15 amino acids. Germline V lookup: CDR1 SGHRS, CDR2 YFSETQ.

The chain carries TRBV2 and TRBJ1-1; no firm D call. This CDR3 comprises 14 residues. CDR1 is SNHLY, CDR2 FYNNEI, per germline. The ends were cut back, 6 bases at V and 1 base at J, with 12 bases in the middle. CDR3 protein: CASSIYQPNTEAFF. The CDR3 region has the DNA TGTGCCAGCAGCATTTACCAACCGAACACTGAAGCTTTCTTT.

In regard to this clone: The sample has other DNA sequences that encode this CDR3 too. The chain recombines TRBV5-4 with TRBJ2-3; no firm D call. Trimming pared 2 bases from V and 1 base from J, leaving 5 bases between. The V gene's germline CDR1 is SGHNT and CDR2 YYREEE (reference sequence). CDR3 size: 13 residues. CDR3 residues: CASSLWGTDTQYF. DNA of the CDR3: TGTGCCAGCAGCTTATGGGGCACAGATACGCAGTATTTT.

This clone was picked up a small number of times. CDR3 residues: CASSAGTSGTEQYF. The CDR3 DNA reads as TGTGCCAGCAGCGCCGGGACTAGCGGGACCGAGCAGTACTTC. The chain has TRBV9 and TRBJ2-7; 13 nucleotides line up with TRBD2. CDR1 and CDR2 (germline): SGDLS, YYNGEE. Trimming took 3 bases from V and 6 from J; bases not matched to a gene: 3. The CDR3 extends over 14 amino acids.

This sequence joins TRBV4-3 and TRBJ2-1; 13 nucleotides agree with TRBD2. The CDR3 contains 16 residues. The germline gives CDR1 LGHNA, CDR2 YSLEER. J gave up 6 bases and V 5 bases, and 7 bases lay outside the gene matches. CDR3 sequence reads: CASSSLTSGGANEQFF. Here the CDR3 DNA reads TGCGCCAGCAGCTCACTAACTAGCGGGGGGGCCAATGAGCAGTTCTTC.

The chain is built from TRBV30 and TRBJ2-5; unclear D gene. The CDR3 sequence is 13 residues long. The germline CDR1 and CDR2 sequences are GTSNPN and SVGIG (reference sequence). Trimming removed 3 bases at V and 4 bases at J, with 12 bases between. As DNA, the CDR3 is TGTGCCTGGAGATCATTCGGTAGAGAGACCCAGTACTTC. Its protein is CAWRSFGRETQYF.

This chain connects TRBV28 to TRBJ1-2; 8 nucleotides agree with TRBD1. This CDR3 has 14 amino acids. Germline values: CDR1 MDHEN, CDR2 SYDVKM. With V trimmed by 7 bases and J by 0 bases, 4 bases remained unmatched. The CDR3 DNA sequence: TGTGCCAGCACAGAGACAGGGGCTAACTATGGCTACACCTTC. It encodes CASTETGANYGYTF.

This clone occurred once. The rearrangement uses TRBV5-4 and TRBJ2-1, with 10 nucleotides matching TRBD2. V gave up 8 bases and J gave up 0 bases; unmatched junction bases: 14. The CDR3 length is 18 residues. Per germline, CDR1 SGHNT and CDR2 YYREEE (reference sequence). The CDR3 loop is CASRRGLAGVNSYNEQFF. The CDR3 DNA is TGTGCCAGTCGCCGGGGGCTAGCGGGAGTAAACTCCTACAATGAGCAGTTCTTC.

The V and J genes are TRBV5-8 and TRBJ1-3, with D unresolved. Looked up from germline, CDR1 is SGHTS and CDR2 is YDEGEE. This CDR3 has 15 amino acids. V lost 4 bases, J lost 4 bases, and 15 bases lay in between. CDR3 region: CASSVTREPGNTIYF. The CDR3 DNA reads TGTGCCAGCAGCGTCACAAGGGAACCAGGAAACACCATATATTTT.